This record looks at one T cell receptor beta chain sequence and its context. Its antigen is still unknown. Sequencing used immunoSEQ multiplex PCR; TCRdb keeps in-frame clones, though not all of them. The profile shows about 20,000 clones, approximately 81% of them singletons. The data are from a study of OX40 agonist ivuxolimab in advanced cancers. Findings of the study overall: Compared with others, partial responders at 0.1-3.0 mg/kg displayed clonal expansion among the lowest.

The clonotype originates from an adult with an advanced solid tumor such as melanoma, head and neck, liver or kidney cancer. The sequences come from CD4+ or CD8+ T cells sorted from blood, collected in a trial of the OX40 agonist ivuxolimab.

CDR3 nucleotide sequence: TGCAGCCATAGGTCCGCCTACGAGCAGTACTTC. Residues: CSHRSAYEQYF. The chain couples TRBV20-1 to TRBJ2-7; D gene uncertain. CDR1 and CDR2 from the germline V gene are DFQATT and SNEGSKA (reference sequence). The CDR3 has 11 amino acids.